The rows below give T cell receptor beta chains drawn from one sample of a study of T cells in Graves' hyperthyroidism and ophthalmopathy. MiXCR, run by TCRdb on the multiplex PCR reads, gives a single entry per CDR3 protein. The sample includes some 620,000 distinct CDR3 sequences, under 20% seen only once; the top ten take 3.5% to 4%. The sample comprised blood. The receptors were gathered from a woman in her 30s with Graves' hyperthyroidism. Each CDR3 is given with its conserved first and last residue. The order of the fields is V gene, D gene, clone size, J gene, CDR3 DNA, CDR3 protein. D genes are given only for firm matches. Expanded clones are given a class, and other clones once, few, many or no size at all.

TRBV20-1	.	many	TRBJ1-4	TGCAGTGCTAGGCAGGCCGCAACTAATGAAAAACTGTTTTTT	CSARQAATNEKLFF
TRBV11-3	TRBD1	many	TRBJ2-3	TGTGCCAGCAGCCTCCAATGGACAGGGACAGATACGCAGTATTTT	CASSLQWTGTDTQYF
TRBV29-1	.	.	TRBJ1-1	TGCAGCGTCACTCAGGTCGATTCTTTCTTT	CSVTQVDSFF
TRBV18	.	few	TRBJ1-1	TGTGCCAGCTCACCACAGTATGCTGGCGTAGCCACTGAAGCTTTCTTT	CASSPQYAGVATEAFF
TRBV19	TRBD2	.	TRBJ2-7	TGTGCCAGTAGTATAAGAAGCGGGGCTCTAGCAAACGAGCAGTACTTC	CASSIRSGALANEQYF
TRBV25-1	.	.	TRBJ2-7	TGTGCCAGTACCGACAGGCCCCACGAGCAGTACTTC	CASTDRPHEQYF
TRBV20-1	TRBD2	few	TRBJ2-7	TGCAGTGCTAGCAAAGGGGCTAGCGGGACCTACGAGCAGTACTTC	CSASKGASGTYEQYF
TRBV2	.	many	TRBJ2-3	TGTGCCAGCGGCCTAGGCACAGATACGCAGTATTTT	CASGLGTDTQYF
TRBV30	TRBD2	few	TRBJ2-1	TGTGCCTGGGGAGCGGGAGTGGGGGATGAGCAGTTCTTC	CAWGAGVGDEQFF
TRBV12-3/TRBV12-4	.	.	TRBJ1-3	TGTGCCAGCACCAGGTACAGGCCGACCTCTGGAAACACCATATATTTT	CASTRYRPTSGNTIYF
TRBV5-6	TRBD2	.	TRBJ2-5	TGTGCCAGCAGCTCTAGCGGAGCCAGTCAAGAGACCCAGTACTTC	CASSSSGASQETQYF
TRBV11-3	TRBD2	few	TRBJ2-1	TGTGCCAGCAGCTTAGGAGGGTTTATGCTAGCGGGGTACAATGAGCAGTTCTTC	CASSLGGFMLAGYNEQFF
TRBV7-3	TRBD2	many	TRBJ2-7	TGTGCCAGCAGCTCGGGGTTGGGACGGGAGGGGTCCTACGAGCAGTACTTC	CASSSGLGREGSYEQYF
TRBV2	.	many	TRBJ1-2	TGTGCCAGCAGTCGGTCATTGGATGGCTACACCTTC	CASSRSLDGYTF
TRBV4-1	TRBD1	few	TRBJ1-5	TGCGCCAGCAGCCAAGTGCAGGGGGCGGGTCAGCCCCAGCATTTT	CASSQVQGAGQPQHF
TRBV20-1	.	many	TRBJ2-7	TGCAGTGCTACGTCCTTCCGGGACAACTACGAGCAGTACTTC	CSATSFRDNYEQYF
TRBV6-5	TRBD1	few	TRBJ1-3	TGTGCCAGCAGTTCCCCAGGGGGACTGTCTGGAAACACCATATATTTT	CASSSPGGLSGNTIYF
TRBV18	.	many	TRBJ2-7	TGTGCCAGCTCACCCCTACAGGGATCCAACGAGCAGTACTTC	CASSPLQGSNEQYF
TRBV7-2	TRBD1	many	TRBJ1-2	TGTGCCAGCAGCCCTAGGGACAGGGTAACTAAGGGCTACACCTTC	CASSPRDRVTKGYTF
TRBV29-1	.	many	TRBJ2-2	TGCAGCGTTGGGTCCAGGTCGAACACCGGGGAGCTGTTTTTT	CSVGSRSNTGELFF
TRBV20-1	.	.	TRBJ1-4	TGCAGTGCTAGACAGTTTTCTAATGAAAAACTGTTTTTT	CSARQFSNEKLFF
TRBV7-2	.	.	TRBJ1-1	TGTGCCAGCAGCGCTGTGAGTGTCACTGAAGCTTTCTTT	CASSAVSVTEAFF
TRBV20-1	TRBD2	few	TRBJ2-3	TGCAGTGCCTGGAACCTAGCGGGAAACACAGATACGCAGTATTTT	CSAWNLAGNTDTQYF
TRBV28	.	many	TRBJ2-1	TGTGCCAGCAGTCCGTTTACCCCCCGCGCCGGCAGCTCCTACAATGAGCAGTTCTTC	CASSPFTPRAGSSYNEQFF
TRBV5-1	.	many	TRBJ1-6	TGCGCCAGCAGCTCCCTGGGGGGTACCAATTCACCCCTCCACTTT	CASSSLGGTNSPLHF
TRBV12-3/TRBV12-4	TRBD2	many	TRBJ2-7	TGTGCCAGCAGTTTATCTAGCGGGAGTTCGGCCGAGCAGTACTTC	CASSLSSGSSAEQYF
TRBV7-2	.	.	TRBJ2-2	TGTGCCAGCAGCTTACTAACGGGCCTAATATTTGTGAACACCGGGGAGCTGTTTTTT	CASSLLTGLIFVNTGELFF
TRBV14	.	few	TRBJ1-2	TGTGCCAGCAGCCGAGAAAGGAATCAAGCTAACTATGGCTACACCTTC	CASSRERNQANYGYTF
TRBV5-1	TRBD1	.	TRBJ1-4	TGCGCCAGCAGCCCCCGGGACAGTAGTACTGAAAAACTGTTTTTT	CASSPRDSSTEKLFF